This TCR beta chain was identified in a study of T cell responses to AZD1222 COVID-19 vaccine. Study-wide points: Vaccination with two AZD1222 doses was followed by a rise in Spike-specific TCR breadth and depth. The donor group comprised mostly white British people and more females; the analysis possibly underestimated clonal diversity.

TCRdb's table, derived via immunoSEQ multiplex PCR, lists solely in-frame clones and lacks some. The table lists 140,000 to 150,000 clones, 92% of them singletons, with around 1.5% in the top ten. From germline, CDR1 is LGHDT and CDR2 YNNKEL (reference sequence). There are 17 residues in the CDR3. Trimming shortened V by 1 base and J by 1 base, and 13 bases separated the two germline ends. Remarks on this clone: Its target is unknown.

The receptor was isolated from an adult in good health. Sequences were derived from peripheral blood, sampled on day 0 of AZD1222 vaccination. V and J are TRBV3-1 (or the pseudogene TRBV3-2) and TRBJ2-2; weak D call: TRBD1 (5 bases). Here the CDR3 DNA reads TGTGCCAGCAGCCAAGCAGGCAGGGCCGAGAACACCGGGGAGCTGTTTTTT. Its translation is CASSQAGRAENTGELFF.